The rows below give T cell receptor beta chains drawn from one sample of a study of blood T cell repertoires in COVID-19. Using immunoSEQ multiplex PCR, the repertoire was profiled, and TCRdb retains in-frame clones only, with some absent. Here the sample spans about 100,000 clones, 88% being singletons. The source material was peripheral blood. The source of these receptors is a human donor in a cohort sampled during active COVID-19. CDR3s include the opening cysteine and the closing phenylalanine or tryptophan. The D gene is left open where the match is weak. Some rows mark clone size as missing; the rest say once, few, many or name a class of expanded clone.

v_gene,abundance,d_gene,j_gene,CDR3nt,CDR3aa
TRBV4-3,.,TRBD1,TRBJ2-7,TGCGCCAGCAGCCAAGGTACAGGGGGCAATTACGAGCAGTACTTC,CASSQGTGGNYEQYF
TRBV4-1,.,TRBD1,TRBJ1-2,TGCGCCAGCAGCCCCAGGGCAGGGGGCCCACGCCGAGACACCTTC,CASSPRAGGPRRDTF
TRBV11-2,.,TRBD1,TRBJ2-1,TGTGCCAGCAGCACACGGACAGGGGCGAATGAGCAGTTCTTC,CASSTRTGANEQFF
TRBV7-9,few,.,TRBJ1-1,TGTGCCAGCAGCTTAAGATCGGGGGGCAGGACTGAAGCTTTCTTT,CASSLRSGGRTEAFF
TRBV6-4,.,.,TRBJ1-2,TGTGCCAGCAGTGACTCGATGGGGGGACTGCATGGCTACACCTTC,CASSDSMGGLHGYTF
TRBV27,.,.,TRBJ1-1,TGTGCCAGCAGTCCGCCTGGGACAATGAACACTGAAGCTTTCTTT,CASSPPGTMNTEAFF
TRBV7-2,.,TRBD1,TRBJ1-4,TGTGCCAGCAGCTTAGTGGGACAGAATGAAAAACTGTTTTTT,CASSLVGQNEKLFF
TRBV27,.,.,TRBJ2-3,TGTGCCAGCAGCCCGGGCAGGGGACGTACAGATACGCAGTATTTT,CASSPGRGRTDTQYF
TRBV4-2,many,.,TRBJ1-2,TGTGCCAGCAGCGGCGGAGCTAACTATGGCTACACCTTC,CASSGGANYGYTF
TRBV28,.,TRBD1,TRBJ1-1,TGTGCCAGCAGTCTAATACAGGGGGCGCTTTTGAACACTGAAGCTTTCTTT,CASSLIQGALLNTEAFF